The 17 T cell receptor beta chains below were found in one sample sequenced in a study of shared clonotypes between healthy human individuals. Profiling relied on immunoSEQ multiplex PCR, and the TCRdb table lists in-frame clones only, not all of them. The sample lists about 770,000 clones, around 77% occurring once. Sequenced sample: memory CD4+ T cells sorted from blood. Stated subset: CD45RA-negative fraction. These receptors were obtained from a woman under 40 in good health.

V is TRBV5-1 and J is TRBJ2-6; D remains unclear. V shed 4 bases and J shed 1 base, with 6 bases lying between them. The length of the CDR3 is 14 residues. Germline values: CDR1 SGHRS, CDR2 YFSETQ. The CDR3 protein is CASSPESGANVLTF. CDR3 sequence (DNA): TGCGCCAGCAGCCCGGAGTCTGGGGCCAACGTCCTGACTTTC.

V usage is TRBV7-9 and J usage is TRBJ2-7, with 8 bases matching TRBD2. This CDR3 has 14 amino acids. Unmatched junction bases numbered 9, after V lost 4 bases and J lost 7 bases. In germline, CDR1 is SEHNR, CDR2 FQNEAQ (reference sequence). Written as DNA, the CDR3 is TGTGCCAGCAGCTCGGGGAGGACTAGCTCAGAGCAGTACTTC. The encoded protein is CASSSGRTSSEQYF.

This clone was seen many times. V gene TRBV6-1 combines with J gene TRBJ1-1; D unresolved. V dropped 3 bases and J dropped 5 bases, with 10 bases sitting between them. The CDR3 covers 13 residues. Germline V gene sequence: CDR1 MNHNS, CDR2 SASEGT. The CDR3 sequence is CASSEFRSTEAFF. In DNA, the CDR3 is TGTGCCAGCAGTGAGTTCCGGAGTACTGAAGCTTTCTTT.

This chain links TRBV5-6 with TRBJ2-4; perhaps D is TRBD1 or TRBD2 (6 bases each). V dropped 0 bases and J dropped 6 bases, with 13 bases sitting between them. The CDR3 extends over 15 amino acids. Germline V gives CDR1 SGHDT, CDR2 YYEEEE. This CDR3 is CASSLEQGLTNIQYF. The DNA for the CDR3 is TGTGCCAGCAGCTTGGAACAGGGACTCACAAACATTCAGTACTTC.

CDR3 coding DNA: TGTGCCAGCAGCCCCACGCCGGGACAGACTACTGAAGCTTTCTTT. Encoded protein: CASSPTPGQTTEAFF. The V and J genes are TRBV5-4 and TRBJ1-1; 7 nucleotides agree with TRBD1. There are 15 residues in the CDR3. Per germline, CDR1 SGHNT and CDR2 YYREEE (reference sequence). Trimming removed 4 bases from V and 5 bases from J; junction bases left unmatched: 11.

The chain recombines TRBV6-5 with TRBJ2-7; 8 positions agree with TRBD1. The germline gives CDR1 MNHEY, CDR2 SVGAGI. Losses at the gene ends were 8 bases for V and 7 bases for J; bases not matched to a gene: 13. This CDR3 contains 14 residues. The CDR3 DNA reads TGTGCCAGCGCGAGGACAGGGCCTCTGGGGGAGCAGTACTTC. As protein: CASARTGPLGEQYF.

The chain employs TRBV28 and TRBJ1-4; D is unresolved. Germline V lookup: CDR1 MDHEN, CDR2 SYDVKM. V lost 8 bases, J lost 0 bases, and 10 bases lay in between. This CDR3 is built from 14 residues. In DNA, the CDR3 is TGTGCCAGCTGGCGGGCTGCAACTAATGAAAAACTGTTTTTT. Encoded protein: CASWRAATNEKLFF. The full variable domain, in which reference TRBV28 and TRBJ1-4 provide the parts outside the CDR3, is DVKVTQSSRYLVKRTGEKVFLECVQDMDHENMFWYRQDPGLGLRLIYFSYDVKMKEKGDIPEGYSVSREKKERFSLILESASTNQTSMYLCASWRAATNEKLFFGSGTQLSVL.

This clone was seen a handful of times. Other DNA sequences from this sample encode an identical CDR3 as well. In DNA, the CDR3 is TGTGCCTGGAGTGTCGGGGTAGATACGCAGTATTTT. Amino acids: CAWSVGVDTQYF. V is TRBV30 and J is TRBJ2-3; maybe TRBD2 (5 bases). Between the trimmed V and J ends, which lost 0 bases and 5 bases, there was a span of 6 bases. The CDR3 runs to 12 residues. Germline V gives CDR1 GTSNPN, CDR2 SVGIG (reference sequence).

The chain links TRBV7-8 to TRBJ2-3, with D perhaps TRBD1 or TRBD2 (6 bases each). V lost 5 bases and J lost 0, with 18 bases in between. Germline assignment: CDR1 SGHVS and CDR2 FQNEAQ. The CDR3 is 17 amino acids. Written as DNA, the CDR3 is TGTGCCAGCAGCAATCGCGGGGTACAGGGAAGCACAGATACGCAGTATTTT. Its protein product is CASSNRGVQGSTDTQYF.

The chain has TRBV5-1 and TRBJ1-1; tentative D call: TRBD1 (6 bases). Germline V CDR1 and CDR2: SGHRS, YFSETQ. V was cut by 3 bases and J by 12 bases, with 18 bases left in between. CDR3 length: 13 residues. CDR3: CASSSMDSGVTFF. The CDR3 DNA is TGCGCCAGCAGCTCCATGGACAGTGGAGTGACTTTCTTT.

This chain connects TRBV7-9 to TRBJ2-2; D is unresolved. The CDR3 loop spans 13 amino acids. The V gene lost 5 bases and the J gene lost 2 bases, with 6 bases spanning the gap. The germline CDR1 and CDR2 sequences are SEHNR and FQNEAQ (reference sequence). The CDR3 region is CASSPLNTGELFF. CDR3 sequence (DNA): TGTGCCAGCAGCCCCCTTAACACCGGGGAGCTGTTTTTT.

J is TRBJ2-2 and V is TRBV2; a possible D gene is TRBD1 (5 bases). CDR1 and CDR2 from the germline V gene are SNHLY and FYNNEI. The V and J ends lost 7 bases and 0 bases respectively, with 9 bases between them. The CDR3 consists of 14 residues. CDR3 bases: TGTGCCAGCAAGGCGACAGCGAACACCGGGGAGCTGTTTTTT. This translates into CASKATANTGELFF.

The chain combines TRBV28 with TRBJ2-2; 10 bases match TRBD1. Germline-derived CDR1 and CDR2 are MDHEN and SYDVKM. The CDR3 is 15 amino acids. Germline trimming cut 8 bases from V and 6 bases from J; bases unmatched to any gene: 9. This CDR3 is CASATPGQGSGELFF. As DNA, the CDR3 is TGTGCCAGCGCCACCCCGGGACAGGGGTCCGGGGAGCTGTTTTTT.

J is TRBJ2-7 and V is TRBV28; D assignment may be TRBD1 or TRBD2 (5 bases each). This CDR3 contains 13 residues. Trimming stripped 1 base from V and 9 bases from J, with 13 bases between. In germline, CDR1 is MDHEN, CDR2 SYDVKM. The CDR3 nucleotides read TGTGCCAGCAGTTTATCAGTGAAGAGGGGGCAGTACTTC. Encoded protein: CASSLSVKRGQYF.

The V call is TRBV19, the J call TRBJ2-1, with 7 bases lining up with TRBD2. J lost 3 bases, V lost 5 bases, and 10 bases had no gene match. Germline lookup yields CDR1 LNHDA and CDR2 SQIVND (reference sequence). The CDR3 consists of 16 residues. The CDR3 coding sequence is TGTGCCAGTAGTGACCCCGGGAGCGGGATCTACAATGAGCAGTTCTTC. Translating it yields CASSDPGSGIYNEQFF.

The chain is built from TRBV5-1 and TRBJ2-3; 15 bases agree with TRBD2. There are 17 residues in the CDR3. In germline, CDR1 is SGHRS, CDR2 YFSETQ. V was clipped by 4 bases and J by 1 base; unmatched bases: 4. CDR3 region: CASSTGLAGGGTDTQYF. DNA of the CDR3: TGCGCCAGCAGCACCGGACTAGCGGGAGGGGGCACAGATACGCAGTATTTT.

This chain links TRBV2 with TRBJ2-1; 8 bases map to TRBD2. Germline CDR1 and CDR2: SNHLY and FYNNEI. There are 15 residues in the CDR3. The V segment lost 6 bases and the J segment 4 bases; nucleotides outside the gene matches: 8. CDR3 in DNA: TGTGCCAGCAGGGCCGACCGCGGGAGGTACAATGAGCAGTTCTTC. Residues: CASRADRGRYNEQFF.